This T cell receptor (beta chain) was sequenced for a study of blood T cell repertoires in COVID-19. Those enrolled, adults aged about 18 to 89 years, came from roughly 23 US areas. The study recruited exposed participants who had met a COVID-19 case within 2 weeks before entry. The CDR3 is 15 amino acids. In germline, CDR1 is SGHVS, CDR2 FQNEAQ. V lost 5 bases, J lost 6 bases, and 9 bases stayed unmatched. Original analysis: Reference gene primers were amplified, and this amplification served to estimate nucleated cell counts. Generated by immunoSEQ multiplex PCR, the TCRdb table keeps only in-frame clones and is missing some. V, J and clone size are those of that table, while D and trimming were read from the DNA. The sample includes about 300,000 clones, roughly 91% seen only once; the top ten take roughly 2.8%.

The chain combines TRBV7-8 with TRBJ2-1, with 8 positions matching TRBD1. Sequenced sample: PBMCs or T cells enriched from blood (not recorded which). This TCR derives from a woman aged 45 to 65 who had been exposed to COVID-19. DNA for the CDR3: TGTGCCAGCAGCGCGGACAGGGTGAGCCCCAATGAGCAGTTCTTC. Protein sequence: CASSADRVSPNEQFF.